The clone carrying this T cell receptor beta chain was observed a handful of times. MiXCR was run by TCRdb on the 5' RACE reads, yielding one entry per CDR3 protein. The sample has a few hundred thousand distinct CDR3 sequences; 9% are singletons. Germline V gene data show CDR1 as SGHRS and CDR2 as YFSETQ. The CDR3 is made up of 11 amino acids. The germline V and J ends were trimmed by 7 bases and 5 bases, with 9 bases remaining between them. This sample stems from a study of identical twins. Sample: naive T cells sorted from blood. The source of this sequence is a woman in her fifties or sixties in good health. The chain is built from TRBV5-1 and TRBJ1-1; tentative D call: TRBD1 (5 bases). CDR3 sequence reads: CASGTLTEAFF. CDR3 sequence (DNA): TGCGCCAGCGGGACCTTGACTGAAGCTTTCTTT.